This T cell receptor (beta chain) comes out of a study of blood T cell repertoires in COVID-19. Sequencing was performed with immunoSEQ multiplex PCR; in TCRdb, only in-frame clones are kept and a portion is missing. In the table there are approximately 380,000 clones, about 89% of which are singletons. Sequencing was performed on PBMCs or T cells enriched from blood (not recorded which). The TCR comes from a woman aged 35 to 49 who had been exposed to COVID-19.

The CDR3 protein is CASTGSGVPNTEAFF. As DNA, the CDR3 is TGTGCCAGTACAGGGTCAGGGGTTCCGAACACTGAAGCTTTCTTT. This chain joins TRBV19 and TRBJ1-1; D possibly corresponds to TRBD1 (6 bases). This CDR3 contains 15 residues. Trimming removed 7 bases at V and 1 base at J, with 16 bases between. The germline V gene has CDR1 LNHDA and CDR2 SQIVND (reference sequence).